This entry lists 2 T cell receptor beta chains sequenced from one sample in a study of blood T cell repertoires in COVID-19. The protocol was immunoSEQ multiplex PCR, while the TCRdb copy is restricted to in-frame clones and leaves out a portion. The sample records under 350,000 clones, 80% to 90% being singletons. The source material was PBMCs or T cells enriched from blood (not recorded which). These TCRs come from a woman between 35 and 50 years old with acute COVID-19.

The DNA of the CDR3 is TGTGCCAGTAGTAATGCGTTGGGAAACACCATATATTTT. Its translation: CASSNALGNTIYF. The chain uses TRBV19 and TRBJ1-3; D remains ambiguous. Per germline, CDR1 LNHDA and CDR2 SQIVND (reference sequence). The CDR3 length is 13 residues. The V end was cut by 4 bases, the J end by 4 bases, with 8 bases between.

The V call is TRBV6-2 or TRBV6-3, the J call TRBJ2-7; TRBD2 matches at 10 bases. This CDR3 spans 15 amino acids. V was pared by 2 bases and J by 2 bases, with 3 bases of the junction left unmatched. The V gene's germline CDR1 is MNHEY and CDR2 SVGEGT. The CDR3 DNA reads TGTGCCAGCAGTTACGGACTAGCGGATACCTACGAGCAGTACTTC. Translating gives CASSYGLADTYEQYF.